These 16 T cell receptor beta chains came from one sample sequenced in a study of cytomegalovirus exposure and HLA in healthy donors. Here immunoSEQ multiplex PCR was the method, and the copy in TCRdb shows in-frame clones only, minus some. This sample has 89,000 or so clones, with 93% found just once. Source material: PBMCs. Every receptor here comes from a woman aged 25 to 45 in good health and CMV-seropositive.

The chain is built from TRBV30 and TRBJ2-2; 7 bases agree with TRBD1. The CDR3 is 13 amino acids. Germline loops: CDR1 GTSNPN, CDR2 SVGIG (reference sequence). Trimming took 3 bases from V and 4 from J; bases not matched to a gene: 2. The CDR3 region has the DNA TGTGCCTGGAGGACAGGGAGCACCGGGGAGCTGTTTTTT. This translates into CAWRTGSTGELFF.

This chain uses TRBV5-4 with TRBJ2-1, with D possibly being TRBD1 (7 bases). The germline V and J ends were trimmed by 4 bases and 9 bases, with 14 bases remaining between them. The CDR3 runs 13 residues. Germline CDR1 is SGHNT and CDR2 is YYREEE (reference sequence). Written as DNA, the CDR3 is TGTGCCAGCAGCGCGGGACAGAATTTTGAGCAGTTCTTC. It yields the protein CASSAGQNFEQFF.

The chain is built from TRBV28 and TRBJ1-2; unclear D gene. The CDR3 is 13 residues long. Trimming removed 5 bases at V and 4 bases at J, with 11 bases between. Germline V CDR1 and CDR2: MDHEN, SYDVKM. The CDR3 protein is CASSATQRYGYTF. The CDR3 DNA is TGTGCCAGCAGTGCAACCCAGCGCTATGGCTACACCTTC.

This rearrangement joins TRBV28 to TRBJ2-2; a possible D gene is TRBD2 (6 bases). The CDR3 totals 16 residues. Germline assignment: CDR1 MDHEN and CDR2 SYDVKM. The V and J ends lost 4 bases and 5 bases respectively, with 17 bases between them. The CDR3 nucleotides read TGTGCCAGCAGTTACGGGGGAGGTTTCTCAACCGGGGAGCTGTTTTTT. Translating it yields CASSYGGGFSTGELFF.

The chain has TRBV6-1 and TRBJ1-1, with D perhaps TRBD1 (5 bases). Trimming cost V 4 bases and J 0 bases, with 9 bases left between them. Looked up from germline, CDR1 is MNHNS and CDR2 is SASEGT. The CDR3 has 14 amino acids. The CDR3, as DNA: TGTGCCAGCAGTGCCGACAGCATGAACACTGAAGCTTTCTTT. It is translated as CASSADSMNTEAFF.

The CDR3 protein is CASSLDPGGGNTIYF. In DNA form, the CDR3 reads TGTGCCAGCAGCTTGGATCCGGGAGGAGGAAACACCATATATTTT. This rearrangement joins TRBV5-5 to TRBJ1-3, with unresolved D. The V and J ends lost 0 bases and 4 bases respectively, with 11 bases between them. CDR3 length equals 15 residues. Germline V gene sequence: CDR1 SGHKS, CDR2 YYEKEE (reference sequence).

The CDR3 spells CASSLGQGTSYEQYF. The DNA of the CDR3 is TGCGCCAGCAGCTTGGGACAGGGAACCTCCTACGAGCAGTACTTC. This rearrangement joins TRBV5-1 to TRBJ2-7, with TRBD1 matching 7 bases. The CDR3 consists of 15 residues. Trimming removed 0 bases from V and 0 bases from J; junction bases left unmatched: 3. CDR1 and CDR2 from the germline V gene are SGHRS and YFSETQ.

This chain uses TRBV7-8 with TRBJ2-5; D possibly corresponds to TRBD1 (6 bases). CDR3 length equals 14 residues. Looked up from germline, CDR1 is SGHVS and CDR2 is FQNEAQ. V was clipped by 1 base and J by 5 bases, with 11 bases between them. Here the CDR3 reads CASSLDREGETQYF. In nucleotides, the CDR3 is TGTGCCAGCAGCTTAGACAGGGAAGGGGAGACCCAGTACTTC.

A single count supports this clone. The chain has TRBV5-6 and TRBJ2-3; the D gene is possibly TRBD1 (5 bases). Germline values: CDR1 SGHDT, CDR2 YYEEEE. The CDR3 contains 18 residues. Trimming took 4 bases from V and 0 from J, leaving 21 bases between them. For the CDR3, the DNA is TGTGCCAGCAGCCGTCTACGTCTGTCAGGGATCAGCACAGATACGCAGTATTTT. Protein product: CASSRLRLSGISTDTQYF. Supplemented by reference TRBV5-6 and TRBJ2-3, the full variable domain reads DAGVTQSPTHLIKTRGQQVTLRCSPKSGHDTVSWYQQALGQGPQFIFQYYEEEERQRGNFPDRFSGHQFPNYSSELNVNALLLGDSALYLCASSRLRLSGISTDTQYFGPGTRLTVL.

The chain recombines TRBV11-2 with TRBJ2-3, with 8 bases aligning to TRBD2. The J segment lost 2 bases and the V segment lost 5 bases, leaving 6 bases of the junction unmatched. Germline values: CDR1 SGHAT, CDR2 FQNNGV. The CDR3 runs 15 residues. The CDR3 reads CASSQPGLDTDTQYF. CDR3 coding DNA: TGTGCCAGCAGCCAGCCGGGACTAGACACAGATACGCAGTATTTT.

The rearrangement links TRBV28 to TRBJ2-5, with TRBD1 identical over 12 bases. The trim removed 2 bases at V and 4 bases at J, leaving 5 bases unmatched. Germline CDR1 is MDHEN and CDR2 is SYDVKM. The CDR3 is made up of 16 amino acids. The CDR3, as DNA: TGTGCCAGCAGTTTAGCCGGGACAGGGGGCCGAGAGACCCAGTACTTC. Encoded protein: CASSLAGTGGRETQYF.

The rearrangement joins TRBV5-1 to TRBJ1-2; tentative D call: TRBD1 (6 bases). V was cut by 0 bases and J by 5 bases, with 8 bases left in between. This CDR3 spans 13 amino acids. Germline CDR1 SGHRS, CDR2 YFSETQ. The CDR3 here is CASSLDRVYGYTF. CDR3 bases: TGCGCCAGCAGCTTGGACAGGGTATATGGCTACACCTTC.

This clone was counted once. One base away lies a much larger clone, so this may be a sequencing read error. CDR3 nucleotides: TGTGCCAGCAGCTTAGGACAGAGCCATCAGCCCCAGCATTTT. Translated, it gives CASSLGQSHQPQHF. The V call is TRBV7-2, the J call TRBJ1-5; D is perhaps TRBD1 (5 bases). The CDR3 runs to 14 residues. Trimming removed 1 base from V and 5 bases from J, with 9 bases in between. Germline lookup yields CDR1 SGHTA and CDR2 FQGNSA.

The chain recombines TRBV2 with TRBJ1-1, with unresolved D. The V gene lost 3 bases and the J gene lost 0 bases, with 11 bases spanning the gap. Per germline, CDR1 SNHLY and CDR2 FYNNEI. The CDR3 is 15 residues long. Here the CDR3 reads CASSDMAFMNTEAFF. In DNA form, the CDR3 reads TGTGCCAGCAGTGATATGGCTTTTATGAACACTGAAGCTTTCTTT. Variable domain in full (rest from reference TRBV2 and TRBJ1-1): EPEVTQTPSHQVTQMGQEVILRCVPISNHLYFYWYRQILGQKVEFLVSFYNNEISEKSEIFDDQFSVERPDGSNFTLKIRSTKLEDSAMYFCASSDMAFMNTEAFFGQGTRLTVV.

The J gene is TRBJ1-2, the V gene TRBV10-3, with D tentatively TRBD1 (6 bases). Germline CDR1 is ENHRY and CDR2 is SYGVKD. Trimming took 2 bases from V and 8 from J, leaving 15 bases between them. The CDR3 runs to 14 residues. CDR3 sequence reads: CAISEVTGTLGYTF. The DNA of the CDR3 is TGTGCCATCAGTGAGGTAACAGGGACCCTCGGCTACACCTTC.

This clone was counted a single time. V gene TRBV10-3 combines with J gene TRBJ2-7; 9 bases match TRBD2. The CDR3 has 14 residues. The germline gives CDR1 ENHRY, CDR2 SYGVKD. V lost 2 bases to trimming and J lost 4 bases; unmatched junction nucleotides: 3. CDR3 amino acids: CAISEGLARYEQYF. DNA for the CDR3: TGTGCCATCAGTGAGGGACTAGCGAGGTACGAGCAGTACTTC.